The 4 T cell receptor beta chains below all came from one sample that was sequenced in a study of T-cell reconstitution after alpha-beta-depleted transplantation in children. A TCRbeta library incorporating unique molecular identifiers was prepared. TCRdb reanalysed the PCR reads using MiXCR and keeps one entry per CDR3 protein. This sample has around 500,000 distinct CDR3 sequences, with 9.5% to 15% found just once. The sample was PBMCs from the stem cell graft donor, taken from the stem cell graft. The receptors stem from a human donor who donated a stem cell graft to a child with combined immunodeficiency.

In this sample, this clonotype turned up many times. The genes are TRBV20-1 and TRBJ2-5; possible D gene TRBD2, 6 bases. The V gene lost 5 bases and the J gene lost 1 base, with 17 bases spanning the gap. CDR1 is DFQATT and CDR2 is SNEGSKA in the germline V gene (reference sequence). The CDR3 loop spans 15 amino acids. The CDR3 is CSAAQLAPPQETQYF. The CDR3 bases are TGCAGTGCTGCCCAGCTAGCGCCACCCCAAGAGACCCAGTACTTC.

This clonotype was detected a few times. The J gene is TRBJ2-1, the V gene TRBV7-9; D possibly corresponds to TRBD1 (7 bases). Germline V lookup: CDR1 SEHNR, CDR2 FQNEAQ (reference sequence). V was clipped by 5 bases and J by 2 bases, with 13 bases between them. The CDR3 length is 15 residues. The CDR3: CASSRGGTAYNEQFF. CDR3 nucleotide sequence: TGTGCCAGCAGCCGAGGGGGGACAGCCTACAATGAGCAGTTCTTC.

CDR3 residues: CSAPDRGGPDTQYF. The CDR3 DNA sequence: TGCAGTGCCCCTGACAGGGGGGGCCCAGATACGCAGTATTTT. The chain joins TRBV20-1 to TRBJ2-3; 9 nucleotides match TRBD1. Germline V gene sequence: CDR1 DFQATT, CDR2 SNEGSKA (reference sequence). This CDR3 is 14 amino acids long. V lost 6 bases, J lost 4 bases, and 8 bases stayed unmatched.

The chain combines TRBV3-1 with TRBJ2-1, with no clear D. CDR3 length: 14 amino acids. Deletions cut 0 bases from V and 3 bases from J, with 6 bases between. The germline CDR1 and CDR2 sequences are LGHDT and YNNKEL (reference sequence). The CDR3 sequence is CASSQDGSYNEQFF. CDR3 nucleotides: TGTGCCAGCAGCCAAGATGGAAGCTACAATGAGCAGTTCTTC.